A single T cell receptor (beta chain) is shown here with its context. The antigen is unknown. The sample is drawn from a study of early T cells in non-severe SARS-CoV-2 infection. Study information: Sequencing input comprised bulk RNA from unsorted whole blood; chain pairing was not available. Study observations and caveats: Reliance on VDJdb matching favored anti-spike CD8 responses; private and CD4 specificities were missed.

Unique molecular identifier tags were affixed to discrete cDNA molecules. TCRdb recomputed calls from the 5' RACE reads with MiXCR, one row per CDR3 protein. This sample yields some 98,000 distinct CDR3 sequences, of which around 17% are seen a single time; over 1% belongs to the top ten. The sequencing sample was made of whole blood. The sequence derives from an adult who was a healthcare worker with PCR-confirmed SARS-CoV-2 infection or an uninfected control (not recorded which).

Here the CDR3 reads CSCQSPLYTGTYEQYF. The CDR3 DNA reads TGCAGCTGCCAATCCCCCCTGTACACAGGGACCTACGAGCAGTACTTC. The chain combines TRBV29-1 with TRBJ2-7; D may be TRBD1 (6 bases). Germline-derived CDR1 and CDR2 are SQVTM and ANQGSEA. The germline V and J ends were trimmed by 8 bases and 2 bases, with 25 bases remaining between them. The length of the CDR3 is 16 residues.